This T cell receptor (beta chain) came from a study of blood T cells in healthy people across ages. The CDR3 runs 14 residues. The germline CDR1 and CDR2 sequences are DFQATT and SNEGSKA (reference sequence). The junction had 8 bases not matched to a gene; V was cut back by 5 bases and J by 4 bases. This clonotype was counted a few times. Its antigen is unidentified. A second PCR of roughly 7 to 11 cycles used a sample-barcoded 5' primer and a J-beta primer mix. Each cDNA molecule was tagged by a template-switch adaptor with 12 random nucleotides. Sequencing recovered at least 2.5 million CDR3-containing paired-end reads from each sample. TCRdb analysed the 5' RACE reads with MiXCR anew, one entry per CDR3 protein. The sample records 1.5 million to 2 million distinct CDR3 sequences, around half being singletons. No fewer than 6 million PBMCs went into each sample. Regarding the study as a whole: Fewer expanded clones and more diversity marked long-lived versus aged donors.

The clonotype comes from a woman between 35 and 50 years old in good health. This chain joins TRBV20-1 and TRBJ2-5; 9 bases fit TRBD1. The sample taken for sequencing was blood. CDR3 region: CSAYPTGGGETQYF. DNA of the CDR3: TGCAGTGCTTATCCGACAGGGGGAGGAGAGACCCAGTACTTC.